A single sample is the source of the 8 T cell receptor beta chains below, sequenced in a study of T cells in severe cutaneous drug reactions. Libraries were made by iRepertoire multiplex PCR with TCR subtype-specific primers for bulk and single-cell sequencing. From its re-call of the multiplex PCR reads, TCRdb lists each CDR3 protein once, without DNA. Its listing shows over 20,000 distinct CDR3 sequences. Sequenced patients had Stevens-Johnson syndrome or toxic epidermal necrolysis caused by carbamazepine. Sequencing was carried out using PBMCs. The receptors were sampled from a human donor with toxic epidermal necrolysis, a severe cutaneous drug reaction.

This CDR3 is CASSEQRVRGYGYTF. This chain connects TRBV6-1 to TRBJ1-2; TCRdb names TRBD1, which stays unverified in the absence of DNA. Germline lookup yields CDR1 MNHNS and CDR2 SASEGT. The CDR3 covers 15 residues.

The J gene is TRBJ2-1, the V gene TRBV18; checking the TCRdb D call of TRBD2 is not possible without DNA. The CDR3 totals 19 residues. Germline values: CDR1 KGHSH, CDR2 LQKENI. This chain's CDR3 is CASLKTSGRRGSSYNEQFF.

V usage is TRBV10-3 and J usage is TRBJ2-3. CDR3 size: 17 residues. The germline V gene encodes CDR1 ENHRY and CDR2 SYGVKD. The CDR3 is CAISESAARAGADTQYF.

The rearrangement links TRBV19 to TRBJ1-1; the D gene TCRdb calls, TRBD1, cannot be checked with no DNA. This CDR3 spans 13 amino acids. Per germline, CDR1 LNHDA and CDR2 SQIVND (reference sequence). The CDR3 loop reads CASSAGQGTEAFF.

This clonotype is medium-sized by frequency. The rearrangement links TRBV2 to TRBJ1-5; TCRdb returns TRBD1, unconfirmable since there is no DNA. This CDR3 comprises 15 residues. Germline lookup yields CDR1 SNHLY and CDR2 FYNNEI. CDR3 residues: CASSLSWGSNQPQHF.

The CDR3 spells CASSLWRGAGSREQFF. J is TRBJ2-1 and V is TRBV7-9; the TCRdb D gene call, TRBD1, has no DNA to confirm it. This CDR3 region has 16 residues. The germline CDR1 and CDR2 sequences are SEHNR and FQNEAQ (reference sequence). The full variable domain, in which reference TRBV7-9 and TRBJ2-1 provide the parts outside the CDR3, is DTGVSQNPRHKITKRGQNVTFRCDPISEHNRLYWYRQTLGQGPEFLTYFQNEAQLEKSRLLSDRFSAERPKGSFSTLEIQRTEQGDSAMYLCASSLWRGAGSREQFFGPGTRLTVL.

The rearrangement joins TRBV28 to TRBJ1-4. This CDR3 has 20 amino acids. Germline loops: CDR1 MDHEN, CDR2 SYDVKM. CDR3 in amino acids: CASSLFLDYKEGPTNEKLFF.

The chain links TRBV28 to TRBJ1-4. In germline, CDR1 is MDHEN, CDR2 SYDVKM. The CDR3 has 14 amino acids. CDR3 in amino acids: CASSRPGTPEKLFF.